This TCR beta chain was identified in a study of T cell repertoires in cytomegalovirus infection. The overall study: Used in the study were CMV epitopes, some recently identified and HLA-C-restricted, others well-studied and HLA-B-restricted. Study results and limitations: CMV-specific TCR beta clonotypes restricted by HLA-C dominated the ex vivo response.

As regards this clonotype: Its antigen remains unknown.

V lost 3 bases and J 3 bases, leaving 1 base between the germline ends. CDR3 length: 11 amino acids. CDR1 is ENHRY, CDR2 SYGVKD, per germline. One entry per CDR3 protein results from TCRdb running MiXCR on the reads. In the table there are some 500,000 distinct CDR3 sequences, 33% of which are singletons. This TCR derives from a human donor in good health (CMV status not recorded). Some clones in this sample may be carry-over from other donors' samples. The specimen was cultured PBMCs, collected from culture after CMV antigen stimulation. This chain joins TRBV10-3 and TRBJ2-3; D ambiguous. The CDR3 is CAISETDTQYF. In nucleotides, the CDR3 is TGTGCCATCAGTGAAACAGATACGCAGTATTTT.